Judged by abundance, the clone carrying this T cell receptor beta chain is medium-sized. What it binds is unknown. Looked up from germline, CDR1 is SQVTM and CDR2 is ANQGSEA. The ends were cut back, 4 bases at V and 2 bases at J, with 9 bases in the middle. CDR3 length: 12 residues. In TCRdb, the reads were re-called with MiXCR into one record per CDR3 protein. The sample includes a few thousand distinct CDR3 sequences, 14% of them seen just once. These data originate in a study of liver allograft versus peripheral blood T cells. Overall study context: Comparing T cell receptor repertoires in transplanted livers with those in recipients' peripheral blood was part of the design. Regarding the study as a whole: Intragraft T cell receptor repertoires of liver allografts were reported to differ from peripheral blood repertoires.

This sequence was found in a human patient who had a liver transplant. A subset of T cells may come from the graft donor. The rearrangement links TRBV29-1 to TRBJ2-7; D remains unclear. For the CDR3, the DNA is TGCAGCGTTGGTTCGACCCCCTACGAGCAGTACTTC. It is translated as CSVGSTPYEQYF.